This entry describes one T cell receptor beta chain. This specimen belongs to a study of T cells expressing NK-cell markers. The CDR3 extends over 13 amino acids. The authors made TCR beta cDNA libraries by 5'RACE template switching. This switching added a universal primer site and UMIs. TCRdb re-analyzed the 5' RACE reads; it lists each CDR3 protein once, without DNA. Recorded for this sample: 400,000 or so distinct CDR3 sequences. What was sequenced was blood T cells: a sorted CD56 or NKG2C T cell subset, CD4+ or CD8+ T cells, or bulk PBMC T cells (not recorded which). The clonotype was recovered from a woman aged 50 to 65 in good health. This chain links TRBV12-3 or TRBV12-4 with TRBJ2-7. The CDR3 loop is CASSLTTTYEQYF.